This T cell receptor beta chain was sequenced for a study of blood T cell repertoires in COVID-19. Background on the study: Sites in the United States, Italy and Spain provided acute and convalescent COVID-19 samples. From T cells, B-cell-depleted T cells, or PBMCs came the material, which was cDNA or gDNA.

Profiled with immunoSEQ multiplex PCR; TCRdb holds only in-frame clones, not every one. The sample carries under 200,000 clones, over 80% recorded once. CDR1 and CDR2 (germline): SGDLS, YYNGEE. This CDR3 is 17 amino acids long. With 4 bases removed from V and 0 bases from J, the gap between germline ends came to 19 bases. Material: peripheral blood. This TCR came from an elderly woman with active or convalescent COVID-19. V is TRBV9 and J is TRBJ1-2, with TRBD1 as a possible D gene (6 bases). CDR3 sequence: CASSFRTAESANYGYTF. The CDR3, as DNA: TGTGCCAGCAGCTTCCGGACAGCCGAGAGCGCTAACTATGGCTACACCTTC.